This T cell receptor beta chain derives from a study of blood T cell repertoires in COVID-19. Across the study: COVID-19 samples from acute and convalescent phases originated in the United States, Italy and Spain. PBMCs, B-cell-depleted T cells, or T cells provided the cDNA or gDNA that made up the material.

Germline-derived CDR1 and CDR2 are SGHAT and FQDESV (reference sequence). This CDR3 spans 14 amino acids. Trimming took 8 bases from V and 5 from J; bases not matched to a gene: 8. Cohorts were determined from participant-reported clinical history. Recovery meant two consecutive negative NP/OP PCR tests, professional clearance, or resolved symptoms. Sequenced by immunoSEQ multiplex PCR; TCRdb stores in-frame clones only, minus some. The sample includes roughly 140,000 clones, more than 75% of them seen just once. The chain joins TRBV11-1 to TRBJ1-1; 10 bases map to TRBD1. This clonotype was sampled from a man in his sixties who had recovered from COVID-19. The sequenced material came from PBMCs or T cells enriched from blood (not recorded which). The CDR3 region is CASGRQGAYTEAFF. CDR3 in DNA: TGTGCCAGCGGTAGACAGGGGGCGTATACTGAAGCTTTCTTT.